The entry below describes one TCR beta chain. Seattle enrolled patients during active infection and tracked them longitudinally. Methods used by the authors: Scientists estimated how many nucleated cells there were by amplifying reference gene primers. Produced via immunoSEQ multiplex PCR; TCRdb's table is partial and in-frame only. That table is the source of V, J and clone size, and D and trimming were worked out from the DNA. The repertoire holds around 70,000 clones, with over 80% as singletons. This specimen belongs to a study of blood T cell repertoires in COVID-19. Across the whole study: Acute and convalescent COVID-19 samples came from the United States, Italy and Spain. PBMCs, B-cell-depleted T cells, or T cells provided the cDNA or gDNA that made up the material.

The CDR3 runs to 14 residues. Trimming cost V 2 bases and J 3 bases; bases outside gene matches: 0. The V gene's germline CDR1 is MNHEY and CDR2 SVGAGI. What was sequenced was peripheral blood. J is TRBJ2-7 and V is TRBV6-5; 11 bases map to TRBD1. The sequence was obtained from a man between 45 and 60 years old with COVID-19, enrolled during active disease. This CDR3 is CASSYGTGGYEQYF. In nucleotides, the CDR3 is TGTGCCAGCAGTTACGGGACAGGGGGCTACGAGCAGTACTTC.